This TCR beta chain derives from a study of blood T cells in healthy people across ages. Regarding the study as a whole: Higher diversity and more naive CD4+ cells were features of long-lived donors, compared to aged donors.

The table lists this clonotype with a few counts. Its matching antigen is unknown. The CDR3 runs to 13 residues. The V end was cut by 7 bases, the J end by 2 bases, with 11 bases between. A second PCR of about 6 to 12 cycles used a sample-barcoded 5' primer and a J-beta primer mix. Each of the cDNA molecules was tagged by a template-switch adaptor with 12 random nucleotides. One entry per CDR3 protein results from TCRdb running MiXCR on the 5' RACE reads. The repertoire consists of under 2,000,000 distinct CDR3 sequences, with roughly 49% occurring once and the leading ten covering 2.1%. The sample comprised blood. This chain connects TRBV12-3 or TRBV12-4 to TRBJ1-1; D is possibly TRBD1 (5 bases). The receptor was derived from a middle-aged woman in good health. The DNA of the CDR3 is TGTGCCAGCAATCAGGGAGGCAACACTGAAGCTTTCTTT. Amino acid sequence: CASNQGGNTEAFF.